This TCR beta chain was sequenced during a study of regulatory T cells in long-lasting Graves disease. Through Arm-PCR of CDR3 regions and iRepertoire HTBI primers, TCR beta libraries were built. TCRdb ran MiXCR on the multiplex PCR reads and lists one entry per CDR3 protein. The table includes about 560,000 distinct CDR3 sequences, around 16% detected once. There are 14 residues in the CDR3. Trimming removed 2 bases from V and 1 base from J, with 9 bases in between. The germline V gene has CDR1 SGHRS and CDR2 YFSETQ. This clonotype turned up a few times. No antigen is known for it. The time point here: newly diagnosed GD, antithyroid drugs for less than 3 months. Following extraction of RNA from PBMCs, that RNA was used to make the TCR library. Study results and caveats: Persistent disease samples used TRBV28, TRBJ1-2 and TRBJ2-5 preferentially.

A further study also used this sample, focusing on T cells in Graves' hyperthyroidism and ophthalmopathy. Turning to that study: Uncontrolled infection, other autoimmune disease, pregnancy or lactation disqualified patients from enrolment.

The V call is TRBV5-1, the J call TRBJ1-1; D gene ambiguous. This sequence was found in a man aged 18-30 years with Graves disease. The specimen comprised peripheral blood mononuclear cells (PBMCs), sampled at new diagnosis, from a patient treated with antithyroid drugs. As DNA, the CDR3 is TGCGCCAGCAGCTTTGAGGGTCAGAACACTGAAGCTTTCTTT. Translated: CASSFEGQNTEAFF.